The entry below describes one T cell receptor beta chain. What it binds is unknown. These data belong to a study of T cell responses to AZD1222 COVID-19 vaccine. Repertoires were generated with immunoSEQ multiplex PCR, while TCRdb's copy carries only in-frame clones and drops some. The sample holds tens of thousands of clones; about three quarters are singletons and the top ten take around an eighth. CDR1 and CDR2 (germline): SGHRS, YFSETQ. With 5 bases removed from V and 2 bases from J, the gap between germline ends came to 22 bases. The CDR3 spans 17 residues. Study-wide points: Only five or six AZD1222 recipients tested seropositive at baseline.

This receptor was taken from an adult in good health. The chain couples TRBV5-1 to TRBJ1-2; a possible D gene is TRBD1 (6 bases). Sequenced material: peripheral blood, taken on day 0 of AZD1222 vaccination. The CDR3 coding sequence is TGCGCCAGCAGACTCAGCGCTTGGGACACCGGAAACTATGGCTACACCTTC. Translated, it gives CASRLSAWDTGNYGYTF.